What follows are 10 T cell receptor beta chains derived from one specimen sequenced in a study of blood T cell repertoires in COVID-19. Data came from immunoSEQ multiplex PCR; TCRdb stores just in-frame clones and leaves some out. Here the sample spans approximately 210,000 clones, approximately 90% being singletons. Material for sequencing was peripheral blood. The receptors shown here come from a man in his forties or fifties with acute or convalescent COVID-19.

The chain uses TRBV3-1 (or the pseudogene TRBV3-2) and TRBJ2-3; TRBD2 matches 9 bases. The germline gives CDR1 LGHDT, CDR2 YNNKEL (reference sequence). V dropped 6 bases and J dropped 3; count of bases not matched to a gene: 10. CDR3 length equals 16 residues. CDR3 nucleotides: TGTGCCAGCAGACCTAAGCGGGGGGCCAGGACAGATACGCAGTATTTT. This encodes CASRPKRGARTDTQYF.

This chain joins TRBV6-6 and TRBJ1-5; D is uncertain. Germline loops: CDR1 MNHNY, CDR2 SVGAGI (reference sequence). Deletions cut 8 bases from V and 4 bases from J, with 9 bases between. The CDR3 contains 12 residues. This chain's CDR3 is CASGRLNQPQHF. DNA of the CDR3: TGTGCCAGCGGAAGACTGAATCAGCCCCAGCATTTT.

This sequence joins TRBV7-9 and TRBJ2-7, with D unresolved. Germline V CDR1 and CDR2: SEHNR, FQNEAQ (reference sequence). Trimming removed 5 bases at V and 5 bases at J, with 19 bases between. The CDR3 is made up of 15 amino acids. The CDR3 protein is CASSPTRGRNDEQYF. The CDR3 region has the DNA TGTGCCAGCAGCCCCACCCGAGGCCGGAACGACGAGCAGTACTTC.

This clone was detected only a few times. This rearrangement joins TRBV9 to TRBJ2-2; D not certain. The CDR3 length is 15 residues. The ends were cut back, 1 base at V and 0 bases at J, with 7 bases in the middle. In germline, CDR1 is SGDLS, CDR2 YYNGEE. The CDR3 DNA reads TGTGCCAGCAGCGTACTCCAGACGAACACCGGGGAGCTGTTTTTT. Protein product: CASSVLQTNTGELFF.

The chain has TRBV15 and TRBJ2-2, with D tentatively TRBD2 (6 bases). V was trimmed by 9 bases and J by 5 bases, leaving 22 bases between them. The CDR3 has 16 residues. The germline gives CDR1 LNHNV, CDR2 YYDKDF (reference sequence). The CDR3: CATAPWWPSGTGELFF. As DNA, the CDR3 is TGTGCCACTGCGCCTTGGTGGCCCAGCGGGACCGGGGAGCTGTTTTTT.

This clone has just a few counts. The chain couples TRBV7-9 to TRBJ2-3, with D possibly matching TRBD1 (7 bases). This CDR3 contains 14 residues. V dropped 8 bases and J dropped 2 bases, with 14 bases sitting between them. Per the germline V gene, CDR1 is SEHNR and CDR2 is FQNEAQ (reference sequence). The CDR3 region has the DNA TGTGCCAGCTGGACAGGAGGGTACACAGATACGCAGTATTTT. Its protein product is CASWTGGYTDTQYF. Based on the CDR3 plus reference TRBV7-9 and TRBJ2-3, the full variable domain is DTGVSQNPRHKITKRGQNVTFRCDPISEHNRLYWYRQTLGQGPEFLTYFQNEAQLEKSRLLSDRFSAERPKGSFSTLEIQRTEQGDSAMYLCASWTGGYTDTQYFGPGTRLTVL.

This rearrangement joins TRBV7-6 to TRBJ1-4; D not resolved. This CDR3 is 12 amino acids long. Trimming shortened V by 5 bases and J by 7 bases, and 8 bases separated the two germline ends. Per the germline V gene, CDR1 is SGHVS and CDR2 is FNYEAQ. CDR3 loop: CASSREGEKLFF. DNA for the CDR3: TGTGCCAGCAGCCGCGAGGGTGAAAAACTGTTTTTT.

V is TRBV4-3 and J is TRBJ1-6; the match to TRBD1 covers 8 bases. The junction had 6 bases not matched to a gene; V was cut back by 1 base and J by 10 bases. The CDR3 has 15 residues. Germline loops: CDR1 LGHNA, CDR2 YSLEER. In DNA, the CDR3 is TGCGCCAGCAGCCAAGTTCGACAGGGGAACTCACCCCTCCACTTT. As protein: CASSQVRQGNSPLHF.

The count of this clone is one. This rearrangement joins TRBV19 to TRBJ1-1; 7 bases are a match to TRBD1. The CDR3 extends over 12 amino acids. V trimming: 5 bases; J trimming: 4 bases; junction bases outside the gene matches: 1. Germline lookup yields CDR1 LNHDA and CDR2 SQIVND (reference sequence). CDR3 amino acids: CASSEGATEAFF. In nucleotides, the CDR3 is TGTGCCAGTAGTGAGGGGGCCACTGAAGCTTTCTTT.

V gene TRBV5-8 combines with J gene TRBJ2-3, with 7 bases fitting TRBD1. The CDR3 contains 15 residues. CDR1 SGHTS and CDR2 YDEGEE come from the germline V gene. J was trimmed by 6 bases and V by 4 bases; bases with no gene match: 11. The CDR3 sequence: CASSARDSVLDTQYF. Written as DNA, the CDR3 is TGTGCCAGCAGCGCCCGGGACAGCGTACTGGATACGCAGTATTTT.